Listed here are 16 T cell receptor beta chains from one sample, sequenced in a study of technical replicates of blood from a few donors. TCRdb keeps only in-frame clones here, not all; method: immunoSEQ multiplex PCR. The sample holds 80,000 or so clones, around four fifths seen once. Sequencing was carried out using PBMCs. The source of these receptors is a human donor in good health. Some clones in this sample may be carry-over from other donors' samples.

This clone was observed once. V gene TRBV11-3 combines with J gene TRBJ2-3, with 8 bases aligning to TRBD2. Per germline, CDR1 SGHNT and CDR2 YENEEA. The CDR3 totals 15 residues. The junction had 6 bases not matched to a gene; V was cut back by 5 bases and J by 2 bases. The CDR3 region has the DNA TGTGCCAGCAGCCGGGGGGGACTAGACACAGATACGCAGTATTTT. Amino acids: CASSRGGLDTDTQYF.

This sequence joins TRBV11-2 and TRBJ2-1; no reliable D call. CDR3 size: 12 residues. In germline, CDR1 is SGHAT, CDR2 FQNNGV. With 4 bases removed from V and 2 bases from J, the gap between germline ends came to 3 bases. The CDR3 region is CASSSPYNEQFF. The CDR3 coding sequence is TGTGCCAGCAGCTCTCCCTACAATGAGCAGTTCTTC.

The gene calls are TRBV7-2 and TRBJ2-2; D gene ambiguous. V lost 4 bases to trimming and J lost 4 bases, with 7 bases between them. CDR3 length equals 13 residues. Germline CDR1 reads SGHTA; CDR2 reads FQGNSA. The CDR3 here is CASSSISTGELFF. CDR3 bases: TGTGCCAGCAGCTCAATTTCCACCGGGGAGCTGTTTTTT. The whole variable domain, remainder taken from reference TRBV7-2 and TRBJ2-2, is GAGVSQSPSNKVTEKGKDVELRCDPISGHTALYWYRQSLGQGLEFLIYFQGNSAPDKSGLPSDRFSAERTGGSVSTLTIQRTQQEDSAVYLCASSSISTGELFFGEGSRLTVL.

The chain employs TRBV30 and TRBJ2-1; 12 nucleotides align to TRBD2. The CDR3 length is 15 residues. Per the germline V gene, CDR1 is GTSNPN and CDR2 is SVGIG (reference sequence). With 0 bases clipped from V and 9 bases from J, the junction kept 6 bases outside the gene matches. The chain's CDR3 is CAWSVRLAGDSEQFF. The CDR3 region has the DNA TGTGCCTGGAGTGTCAGACTAGCGGGAGATTCTGAGCAGTTCTTC.

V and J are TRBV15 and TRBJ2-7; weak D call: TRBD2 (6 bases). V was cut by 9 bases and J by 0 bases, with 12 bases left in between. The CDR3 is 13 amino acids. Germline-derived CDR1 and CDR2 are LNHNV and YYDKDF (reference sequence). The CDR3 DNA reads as TGTGCCACGAGGGACTTGAGCTCCTACGAGCAGTACTTC. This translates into CATRDLSSYEQYF.

The CDR3 protein is CASKREGNTDTQYF. The CDR3 DNA sequence: TGTGCCAGCAAGCGGGAGGGCAACACAGATACGCAGTATTTT. V usage is TRBV6-1 and J usage is TRBJ2-3; TRBD2 aligns across 10 bases. Germline-derived CDR1 and CDR2 are MNHNS and SASEGT. The CDR3 sequence is 14 residues long. V gave up 7 bases and J gave up 2 bases; unmatched junction bases: 3.

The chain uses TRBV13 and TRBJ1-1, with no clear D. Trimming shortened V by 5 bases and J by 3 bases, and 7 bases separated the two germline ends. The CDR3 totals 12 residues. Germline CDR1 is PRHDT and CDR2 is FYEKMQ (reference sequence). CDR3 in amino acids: CASSSTDTEAFF. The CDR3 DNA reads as TGTGCCAGCAGCAGCACTGACACTGAAGCTTTCTTT. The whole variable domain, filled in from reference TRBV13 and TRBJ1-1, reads AAGVIQSPRHLIKEKRETATLKCYPIPRHDTVYWYQQGPGQDPQFLISFYEKMQSDKGSIPDRFSAQQFSDYHSELNMSSLELGDSALYFCASSSTDTEAFFGQGTRLTVV.

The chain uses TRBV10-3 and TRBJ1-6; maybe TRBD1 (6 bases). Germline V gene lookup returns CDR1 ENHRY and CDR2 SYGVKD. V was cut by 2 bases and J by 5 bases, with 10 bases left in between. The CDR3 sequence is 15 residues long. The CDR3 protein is CAISEGQTNNSPLHF. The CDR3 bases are TGTGCCATCAGTGAGGGACAGACCAATAATTCACCCCTCCACTTT.

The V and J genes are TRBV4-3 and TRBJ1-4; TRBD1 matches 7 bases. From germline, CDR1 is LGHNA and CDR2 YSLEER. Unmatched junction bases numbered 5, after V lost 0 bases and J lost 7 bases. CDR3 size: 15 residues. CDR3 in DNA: TGCGCCAGCAGCCAAGATGCAGGGGGTGGTGAAAAACTGTTTTTT. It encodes CASSQDAGGGEKLFF.

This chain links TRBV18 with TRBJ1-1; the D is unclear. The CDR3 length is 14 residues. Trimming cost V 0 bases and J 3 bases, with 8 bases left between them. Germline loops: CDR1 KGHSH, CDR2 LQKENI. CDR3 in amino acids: CASSPPQTDTEAFF. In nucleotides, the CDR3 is TGTGCCAGCTCACCACCGCAAACAGACACTGAAGCTTTCTTT.

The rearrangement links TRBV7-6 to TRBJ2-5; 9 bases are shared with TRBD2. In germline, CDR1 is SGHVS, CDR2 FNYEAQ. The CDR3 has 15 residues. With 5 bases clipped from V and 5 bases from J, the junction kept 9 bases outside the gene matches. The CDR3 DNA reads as TGTGCCAGCAGCCGGACGGGACTAGCCGCGGAGACCCAGTACTTC. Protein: CASSRTGLAAETQYF.

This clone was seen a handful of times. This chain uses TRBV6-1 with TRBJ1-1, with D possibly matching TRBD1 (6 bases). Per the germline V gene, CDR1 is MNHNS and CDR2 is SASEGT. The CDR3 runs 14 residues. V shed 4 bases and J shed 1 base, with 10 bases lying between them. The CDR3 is CASSGTGSNTEAFF. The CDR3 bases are TGTGCCAGCAGTGGCACAGGGTCGAACACTGAAGCTTTCTTT.

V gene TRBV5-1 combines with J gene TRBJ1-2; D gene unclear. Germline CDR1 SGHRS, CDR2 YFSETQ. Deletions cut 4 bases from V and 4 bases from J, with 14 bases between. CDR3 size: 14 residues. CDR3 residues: CASSIEAGSYGYTF. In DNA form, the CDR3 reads TGCGCCAGCAGCATTGAGGCGGGTTCCTATGGCTACACCTTC.

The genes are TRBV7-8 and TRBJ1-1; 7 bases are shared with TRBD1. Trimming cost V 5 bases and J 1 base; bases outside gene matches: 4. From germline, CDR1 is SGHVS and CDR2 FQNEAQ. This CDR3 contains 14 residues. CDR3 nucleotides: TGTGCCAGCAGCATACAGGGGAAGAACACTGAAGCTTTCTTT. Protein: CASSIQGKNTEAFF. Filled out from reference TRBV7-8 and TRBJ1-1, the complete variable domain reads GAGVSQSPRYKVAKRGQDVALRCDPISGHVSLFWYQQALGQGPEFLTYFQNEAQLDKSGLPSDRFFAERPEGSVSTLKIQRTQQEDSAVYLCASSIQGKNTEAFFGQGTRLTVV.

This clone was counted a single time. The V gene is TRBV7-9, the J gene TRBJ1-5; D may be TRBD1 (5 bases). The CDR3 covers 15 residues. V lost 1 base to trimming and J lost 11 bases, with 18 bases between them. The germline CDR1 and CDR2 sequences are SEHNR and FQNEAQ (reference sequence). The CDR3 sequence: CASSLGTGAYGTQHF. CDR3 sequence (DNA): TGTGCCAGCAGCTTAGGCACAGGCGCTTATGGGACCCAGCATTTT.

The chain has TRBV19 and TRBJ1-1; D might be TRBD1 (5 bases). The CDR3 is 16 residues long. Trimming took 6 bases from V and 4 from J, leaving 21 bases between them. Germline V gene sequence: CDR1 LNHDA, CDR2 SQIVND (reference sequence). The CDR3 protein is CASRTRGYGVATEAFF. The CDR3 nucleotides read TGTGCCAGTAGGACAAGGGGCTATGGGGTGGCCACTGAAGCTTTCTTT.